This TCR beta chain came from a study of CD8 T cells in ankylosing spondylitis. This clonotype was observed many times. Its antigen is not identified. Study results and limitations: There was reportedly significant enrichment of clones that were disease-linked in matched ankylosing spondylitis synovial fluid. Disease-linked clones bore a CD8+ phenotype, appearing relatively rarely in peripheral blood. Prior literature has documented some motif variants in synovial fluid and blood from reactive arthritis. A TCR beta motif of roughly eight highly homologous variants seemed to mark ankylosing spondylitis blood.

For TCR beta, libraries came from quantitative 5'-RACE with molecular barcodes. In TCRdb, the 5' RACE reads were re-called with MiXCR into one record per CDR3 protein. The table includes 350,000 or so distinct CDR3 sequences, roughly 8% detected once. The TCR was taken from a male donor with ankylosing spondylitis. Sequenced sample: blood, either unsorted or a sorted T cell fraction (not recorded which).

The CDR3 sequence: CATSGGRGSDTGELFF. The DNA of the CDR3 is TGTGCCACCAGTGGTGGAAGGGGATCGGACACCGGGGAGCTGTTTTTT. V gene TRBV24-1 combines with J gene TRBJ2-2; maybe TRBD1 (5 bases). Trimming stripped 5 bases from V and 3 bases from J, with 15 bases between. CDR3 length equals 16 residues. Germline CDR1 KGHDR, CDR2 SFDVKD.